This T cell receptor (beta chain) is drawn from a study of T cell repertoires in cytomegalovirus infection. Study findings and constraints: Of the TCR beta families, the public ones yielded a cumulative frequency that identified carriers of CMV plus the relevant HLA.

In its sample, this clonotype was seen a few times. What it recognizes is unknown. A single record per CDR3 protein comes from TCRdb applying MiXCR to the reads. The data show approximately 280,000 distinct CDR3 sequences, about 20% seen once. This CDR3 has 13 residues. The germline V gene has CDR1 SEHNR and CDR2 FQNEAQ (reference sequence). Losses at the gene ends were 10 bases for V and 5 bases for J; bases not matched to a gene: 7. Source: cultured PBMCs, taken from culture after CMV antigen stimulation. The receptor was isolated from a human donor in good health (CMV status not recorded). Some clones in this sample may be carry-over from other donors' samples. J is TRBJ2-3 and V is TRBV7-9, with 9 nucleotides matching TRBD2. The CDR3 coding sequence is TGTGCCAACGCGGCTAGCGGGATAGATACGCAGTATTTT. It is translated as CANAASGIDTQYF.